The 8 T cell receptor beta chains in this list originate from one sample, sequenced in a study of T cell repertoires in aging, cancer and after chemotherapy. Peripheral blood genomic DNA, not sorted cells or RNA, was the template. TRB rearrangements spanning V, D and J were amplified using mixed TRB-A/B primers. TCRdb itself ran the multiplex PCR reads through MiXCR, one entry per CDR3 protein. Among about 11,000 distinct CDR3 sequences listed, roughly 42% were seen once. Sequencing was performed on blood. The origin of the receptors is a human donor in good health.

This sequence joins TRBV20-1 and TRBJ1-4, with TRBD1 matching 11 bases. The germline V gene has CDR1 DFQATT and CDR2 SNEGSKA (reference sequence). This CDR3 comprises 13 residues. Germline trimming cut 5 bases from V and 6 bases from J; bases unmatched to any gene: 2. The CDR3 protein is CSARTGGDEKLFF. The CDR3 nucleotides read TGCAGTGCTCGGACAGGGGGCGATGAAAAACTGTTTTTT.

The table lists this clonotype with a few counts. The chain uses TRBV4-3 and TRBJ2-7, with 9 bases aligning to TRBD1. This CDR3 contains 16 residues. The germline V gene has CDR1 LGHNA and CDR2 YSLEER. The ends lost 0 bases at V and 3 bases at J; junction bases unmatched: 6. The CDR3 bases are TGCGCCAGCAGCCAAGAAAGGACGGGACAGGGCTACGAGCAGTACTTC. Translation gives CASSQERTGQGYEQYF.

The chain couples TRBV6-5 to TRBJ1-4, with D hard to call. The length of the CDR3 is 16 residues. CDR1 is MNHEY and CDR2 is SVGAGI in the germline V gene. V was pared by 2 bases and J by 3 bases, with 13 bases between. The CDR3 sequence: CASSYSISASNEKLFF. The CDR3 bases are TGTGCCAGCAGTTACAGCATTAGCGCATCTAATGAAAAACTGTTTTTT.

V gene TRBV10-3 combines with J gene TRBJ2-1; D uncertain. Germline V CDR1 and CDR2: ENHRY, SYGVKD. The CDR3 has 12 amino acids. Between the trimmed V and J ends, which lost 3 bases and 8 bases, there was a span of 8 bases. The CDR3 region is CAISDVRDEQFF. The CDR3 nucleotides read TGTGCCATCAGTGACGTTAGAGATGAGCAGTTCTTC.

This clonotype was seen more than once but under ten times. V and J are TRBV6-5 and TRBJ1-6; 8 bases are a match to TRBD1. The CDR3 extends over 15 amino acids. Germline CDR1 and CDR2: MNHEY and SVGAGI. V trimming: 6 bases; J trimming: 7 bases; junction bases outside the gene matches: 8. CDR3 in amino acids: CASSLTRGLNSPLHF. As DNA, the CDR3 is TGTGCCAGCAGCTTAACCAGGGGGCTAAATTCACCCCTCCACTTT.

Only one count was recorded for this clonotype. The chain carries TRBV6-5 and TRBJ2-2; 7 nucleotides align to TRBD1. CDR3 length: 15 residues. Germline V gives CDR1 MNHEY, CDR2 SVGAGI. With 10 bases clipped from V and 5 bases from J, the junction kept 13 bases outside the gene matches. DNA of the CDR3: TGTGCCATAAACCGAGGGGGCACTGAAACCGGGGAGCTGTTTTTT. This codes for CAINRGGTETGELFF.

The chain uses TRBV6-4 and TRBJ1-1; 9 bases are shared with TRBD1. Looked up from germline, CDR1 is MRHNA and CDR2 is SNTAGT. V dropped 6 bases and J dropped 7; count of bases not matched to a gene: 9. The CDR3 sequence is 14 residues long. DNA for the CDR3: TGTGCCAGCAGATCGTTCGGGGGACAGGGTGAAGCTTTCTTT. Its protein product is CASRSFGGQGEAFF.

As to this clonotype: The junction shows a germline mismatch at one end, possibly a read error. The chain joins TRBV10-3 to TRBJ1-1; D is possibly TRBD1 (6 bases). CDR1 and CDR2 (germline): ENHRY, SYGVKD. CDR3 size: 12 residues. CDR3 loop: CASSKRQAEAFF. CDR3 coding DNA: TGTGCCAGCAGTAAACGACAGGCTGAAGCTTTCTTT.